These 27 T cell receptor beta chains share one sample of origin, sequenced in a study of CD8 T cells in ankylosing spondylitis. TCRdb redid the calling of the 5' RACE reads with MiXCR, one entry per CDR3 protein. The sample gives about 210,000 distinct CDR3 sequences, roughly 8.2% of which show up once; roughly 4.9% is in the top ten. Sequenced: blood, either unsorted or a sorted T cell fraction (not recorded which). These TCRs come from a female donor with ankylosing spondylitis or in good health (not recorded which).

This clonotype was seen at least ten times. The chain employs TRBV5-1 and TRBJ2-7, with a possible D match to TRBD2 (6 bases). V lost 0 bases, J lost 6 bases, and 13 bases lay in between. CDR1 SGHRS and CDR2 YFSETQ come from the germline V gene. CDR3 size: 14 residues. Written as DNA, the CDR3 is TGCGCCAGCAGCTTGGAATACGGGAGCGTCGAGCAGTACTTC. Encoded protein: CASSLEYGSVEQYF.

Ten or more counts support this clonotype. This chain joins TRBV20-1 and TRBJ2-7; 8 positions agree with TRBD2. The CDR3 is made up of 15 amino acids. Germline CDR1 and CDR2: DFQATT and SNEGSKA (reference sequence). V was clipped by 6 bases and J by 5 bases; unmatched bases: 15. The CDR3 DNA is TGCAGTGCCGGGGGGGGTAGCGGGCTTAGGGACGAGCAGTACTTC. Protein product: CSAGGGSGLRDEQYF.

This clonotype has a count of ten or more. The chain has TRBV25-1 and TRBJ2-7; 12 bases are a match to TRBD1. Germline loops: CDR1 MGHDK, CDR2 SYGVNS. The junction had 3 bases not matched to a gene; V was cut back by 1 base and J by 5 bases. There are 15 residues in the CDR3. The DNA for the CDR3 is TGTGCCAGCAGTGAATGGGGACAGGGGGCCAACGAGCAGTACTTC. The encoded protein is CASSEWGQGANEQYF.

This clonotype was detected only a few times. The gene calls are TRBV7-2 and TRBJ2-5; TRBD2 agrees at 9 bases. Germline CDR1 and CDR2: SGHTA and FQGNSA. This CDR3 comprises 16 residues. V lost 3 bases and J lost 2; bases outside the gene matches: 7. The chain's CDR3 is CASSFPSGTGQETQYF. CDR3 DNA sequence: TGTGCCAGCAGCTTCCCTAGCGGGACGGGACAAGAGACCCAGTACTTC.

Only a few counts were recorded for this clonotype. The chain combines TRBV24-1 with TRBJ2-3; TRBD2 matches 9 bases. The V gene end was trimmed by 3 bases and the J gene end by 3 bases; junction bases not matched to a gene: 3. The CDR3 loop spans 15 amino acids. The germline V gene has CDR1 KGHDR and CDR2 SFDVKD. The CDR3 DNA reads as TGTGCCACCAGTGATCCTGGACTAGCGACAGATACGCAGTATTTT. Protein product: CATSDPGLATDTQYF.

This clonotype was detected ten times or more. CDR3 nucleotides: TGTGCCAGCAGCCAGGCCCAGCTCTCTGGGGCCAACGTCCTGACTTTC. It translates to CASSQAQLSGANVLTF. The chain couples TRBV3-1 to TRBJ2-6; D uncertain. This CDR3 region has 16 residues. CDR1 LGHDT and CDR2 YNNKEL come from the germline V gene (reference sequence). Trimming stripped 3 bases from V and 0 bases from J, with 9 bases between.

This clonotype has a handful of counts. As DNA, the CDR3 is TGCAGTGCTAGCCATGGACTAGCTTACGAGCAGTACTTC. This translates into CSASHGLAYEQYF. V gene TRBV20-1 combines with J gene TRBJ2-7; the match to TRBD2 covers 8 bases. Germline CDR1 reads DFQATT; CDR2 reads SNEGSKA (reference sequence). V was clipped by 3 bases and J by 4 bases; unmatched bases: 5. The CDR3 covers 13 residues.

This clonotype was seen ten or more times. The rearrangement joins TRBV20-1 to TRBJ2-1; TRBD2 aligns across 9 bases. The germline gives CDR1 DFQATT, CDR2 SNEGSKA (reference sequence). J was trimmed by 3 bases and V by 7 bases; bases with no gene match: 10. The CDR3 sequence is 15 residues long. For the CDR3, the DNA is TGCAGTGTCGAATCCGGAGCGGGGGGCTACAATGAGCAGTTCTTC. Translating it yields CSVESGAGGYNEQFF.

In its sample, this clonotype was seen many times. This chain uses TRBV18 with TRBJ1-1, with D possibly being TRBD1 (6 bases). Germline CDR1 reads KGHSH; CDR2 reads LQKENI. CDR3 length equals 12 residues. The V and J ends lost 3 bases and 5 bases respectively, with 7 bases between them. The DNA of the CDR3 is TGTGCCAGCTCACCGACAGGTACTGAAGCTTTCTTT. Residues: CASSPTGTEAFF.

This clonotype was observed at least ten times. The rearrangement uses TRBV6-5 and TRBJ2-7; possible D gene TRBD1, 6 bases. V was clipped by 2 bases and J by 0 bases, with 14 bases between them. The CDR3 is 16 residues long. The germline gives CDR1 MNHEY, CDR2 SVGAGI. Here the CDR3 reads CASSYLPDRTSYEQYF. CDR3 DNA: TGTGCCAGCAGTTACCTCCCGGACAGAACCTCCTACGAGCAGTACTTC.

This clonotype came up many times. V gene TRBV20-1 combines with J gene TRBJ2-5, with TRBD2 matching 12 bases. V lost 3 bases to trimming and J lost 5 bases; unmatched junction nucleotides: 10. The CDR3 has 16 amino acids. Germline V gene sequence: CDR1 DFQATT, CDR2 SNEGSKA (reference sequence). CDR3 region: CSASARTSGVSETQYF. For the CDR3, the DNA is TGCAGTGCTAGTGCAAGGACTAGCGGGGTCTCCGAGACCCAGTACTTC.

On this clonotype itself: A much more abundant neighbour one base away suggests this may be a read error. Without the conserved terminal phenylalanine or tryptophan, this CDR3 likely stems from a read error. The chain recombines TRBV29-1 with TRBJ1-1; the D gene is possibly TRBD1 (5 bases). V lost 6 bases and J lost 4, with 15 bases in between. CDR3 length: 13 residues. CDR1 and CDR2 from the germline V gene are SQVTM and ANQGSEA. This CDR3 reads CSVGTGRGTEAFL. DNA of the CDR3: TGCAGCGTCGGGACCGGGCGGGGCACTGAAGCTTTCCTT.

This clonotype was observed at least ten times. This chain links TRBV5-1 with TRBJ2-1, with 10 bases matching TRBD2. Germline CDR1 and CDR2: SGHRS and YFSETQ. V lost 3 bases, J lost 4 bases, and 7 bases stayed unmatched. The CDR3 spans 16 residues. CDR3: CASSSAWTSGYNEQFF. The DNA of the CDR3 is TGCGCCAGCAGCTCCGCCTGGACTAGCGGATACAATGAGCAGTTCTTC.

At least ten counts were recorded for this clonotype. The gene calls are TRBV11-1 and TRBJ2-1, with D uncertain. This CDR3 has 20 residues. Germline CDR1 SGHAT, CDR2 FQDESV (reference sequence). Trimming left V 2 bases short and J 1 base short, with 24 bases between. Written as DNA, the CDR3 is TGTGCCAGCAGCTTACTCTCTCGGTTCGTGGGGTTCAGTTCCTACAATGAGCAGTTCTTC. Translating it yields CASSLLSRFVGFSSYNEQFF.

This clonotype was seen at least ten times. The chain combines TRBV12-3 or TRBV12-4 with TRBJ1-4; D is undetermined. Trimming left V 3 bases short and J 1 base short, with 15 bases between. The CDR3 has 17 amino acids. CDR3 nucleotides: TGTGCCAGCAGTTTCCGGGTCCCCGGCGGAACTAATGAAAAACTGTTTTTT. It is translated as CASSFRVPGGTNEKLFF.

In this sample, this clonotype turned up many times. The V and J genes are TRBV29-1 and TRBJ2-7; TRBD2 matches at 9 bases. CDR3 length: 14 amino acids. Per the germline V gene, CDR1 is SQVTM and CDR2 is ANQGSEA. V lost 3 bases to trimming and J lost 5 bases; unmatched junction nucleotides: 8. Written as DNA, the CDR3 is TGCAGCGTTGATGGTAGCGGGAGTCTGAACGAGCAGTACTTC. This codes for CSVDGSGSLNEQYF.

This clonotype was detected a few times. The chain combines TRBV28 with TRBJ2-1, with 8 bases matching TRBD1. The trim removed 4 bases at V and 7 bases at J, leaving 3 bases unmatched. CDR1 and CDR2 (germline): MDHEN, SYDVKM. CDR3 size: 13 residues. CDR3 sequence: CASSWRTGNEQFF. The CDR3 DNA reads as TGTGCCAGCAGTTGGCGGACAGGGAATGAGCAGTTCTTC.

This clonotype appeared many times. V is TRBV7-2 and J is TRBJ2-7; unclear D gene. The length of the CDR3 is 13 residues. Germline loops: CDR1 SGHTA, CDR2 FQGNSA. Trimming shortened V by 2 bases and J by 4 bases, and 9 bases separated the two germline ends. DNA of the CDR3: TGTGCCAGCAGCTTAATCCTCGGATACGAGCAGTACTTC. Translated: CASSLILGYEQYF.

A word on this clonotype: Possible read error: a much larger clone is one base away. The rearrangement joins TRBV21-1 to TRBJ2-4; the D call of TRBD2 is as the table states it, not checked on the DNA. TRBV21-1 is labeled a pseudogene. This CDR3 spans 16 amino acids. The CDR3 sequence: CASSSTPEGAKNTQYF. The DNA for the CDR3 is TGTGCCAGCAGCAGCACTCCCGAGGGGGCCAAAAACACTCAGTACTTC.

This clonotype occurred many times. This rearrangement joins TRBV7-2 to TRBJ2-7; TRBD1 might be the D (5 bases). Trimming removed 3 bases at V and 1 base at J, with 16 bases between. In germline, CDR1 is SGHTA, CDR2 FQGNSA. The CDR3 extends over 16 amino acids. CDR3 in amino acids: CASSFGSRASSYEQYF. The CDR3, as DNA: TGTGCCAGCAGCTTCGGAAGCAGGGCCTCTTCCTACGAGCAGTACTTC. Combining the CDR3 with reference TRBV7-2 and TRBJ2-7 gives the whole variable domain GAGVSQSPSNKVTEKGKDVELRCDPISGHTALYWYRQSLGQGLEFLIYFQGNSAPDKSGLPSDRFSAERTGGSVSTLTIQRTQQEDSAVYLCASSFGSRASSYEQYFGPGTRLTVT.

Many counts were recorded for this clonotype. This chain uses TRBV5-5 with TRBJ2-7; no clear D gene. V lost 2 bases to trimming and J lost 5 bases, with 14 bases between them. Germline CDR1 reads SGHKS; CDR2 reads YYEKEE (reference sequence). The CDR3 is made up of 14 amino acids. This chain's CDR3 is CASSFRALGNEQYF. The CDR3 DNA sequence: TGTGCCAGCAGCTTCCGGGCCCTGGGTAACGAGCAGTACTTC.

This clonotype was found many times. V gene TRBV5-6 combines with J gene TRBJ2-3, with D possibly TRBD1 on 6 matching bases. This CDR3 is built from 15 residues. Deletions cut 4 bases from V and 0 bases from J, with 12 bases between. The germline gives CDR1 SGHDT, CDR2 YYEEEE. The CDR3 protein is CASSLGGVSTDTQYF. Here the CDR3 DNA reads TGTGCCAGCAGCCTTGGGGGCGTAAGCACAGATACGCAGTATTTT.

This clonotype was seen repeatedly, ten times or more. V gene TRBV6-1 combines with J gene TRBJ2-7; D is possibly TRBD2 (6 bases). The CDR3 loop spans 11 amino acids. In germline, CDR1 is MNHNS, CDR2 SASEGT. DNA for the CDR3: TGTGCCAGCAGTGAAAAGGGACTTTCTAAGGTC. Protein: CASSEKGLSKV.

There are many counts of this clonotype. V and J are TRBV6-5 and TRBJ1-3; D might be TRBD1 (6 bases). There are 15 residues in the CDR3. Germline V gives CDR1 MNHEY, CDR2 SVGAGI. V lost 0 bases to trimming and J lost 4 bases, with 10 bases between them. The CDR3 region has the DNA TGTGCCAGCAGTTACTCCCAGGGGAGGGGAAACACCATATATTTT. It codes for CASSYSQGRGNTIYF.

This clonotype was seen repeatedly, ten times or more. V and J are TRBV29-1 and TRBJ1-4; TRBD1 is a possible D gene (5 bases). From germline, CDR1 is SQVTM and CDR2 ANQGSEA. Trimming cost V 6 bases and J 10 bases, with 15 bases left between them. CDR3 length: 12 residues. CDR3 residues: CSVEGNSGKLFF. The CDR3 DNA is TGCAGCGTGGAGGGGAATAGCGGAAAACTGTTTTTT.

This clonotype was recorded many times. The V and J genes are TRBV20-1 and TRBJ2-5; TRBD1 aligns across 11 bases. V was pared by 0 bases and J by 2 bases, with 2 bases of the junction left unmatched. From germline, CDR1 is DFQATT and CDR2 SNEGSKA (reference sequence). The CDR3 is 15 residues long. The CDR3 sequence is CSARDGTGGQETQYF. CDR3 DNA sequence: TGCAGTGCTAGAGATGGGACAGGGGGTCAAGAGACCCAGTACTTC.

This clonotype was found many times. The chain joins TRBV5-1 to TRBJ2-7, with 11 bases lining up with TRBD2. CDR3 length: 17 residues. Germline V gene data show CDR1 as SGHRS and CDR2 as YFSETQ. Losses at the gene ends were 0 bases for V and 3 bases for J; bases not matched to a gene: 8. CDR3 protein: CASSLVQGGTSGYEQYF. Written as DNA, the CDR3 is TGCGCCAGCAGCTTGGTACAGGGCGGGACTAGCGGCTACGAGCAGTACTTC.